The clone carrying this T cell receptor (beta chain) was seen only a few times. The antigen remains unidentified. Possible read error: a much larger clone is one base away. The data derive from a study of neurological immune-mediated disorders. Broader study findings: When the repertoires were grouped phylogenetically, those of 18 of the 34 multiple sclerosis patients came together in a single cluster of related CDR3 sequences, which points to a possible repertoire-level signature.

The germline CDR1 and CDR2 sequences are MNHEY and SMNVEV (reference sequence). The length of the CDR3 is 13 residues. TCRdb recomputed calls from the 5' RACE reads with MiXCR, one row per CDR3 protein. The repertoire has about 52,000 distinct CDR3 sequences, around 4% of them found once; the top ten carry approximately 7.1%. The chain links TRBV27 to TRBJ2-1; D might be TRBD1 or TRBD2, each matching 5 bases. The TCR sequence derives from a man in his 60s with multiple sclerosis. The sample taken for sequencing was PBMCs. The CDR3 DNA reads as TGTGCCAGCGCTTGGACGGGACCCAATGCGCAGTTCTTC. As protein: CASAWTGPNAQFF.